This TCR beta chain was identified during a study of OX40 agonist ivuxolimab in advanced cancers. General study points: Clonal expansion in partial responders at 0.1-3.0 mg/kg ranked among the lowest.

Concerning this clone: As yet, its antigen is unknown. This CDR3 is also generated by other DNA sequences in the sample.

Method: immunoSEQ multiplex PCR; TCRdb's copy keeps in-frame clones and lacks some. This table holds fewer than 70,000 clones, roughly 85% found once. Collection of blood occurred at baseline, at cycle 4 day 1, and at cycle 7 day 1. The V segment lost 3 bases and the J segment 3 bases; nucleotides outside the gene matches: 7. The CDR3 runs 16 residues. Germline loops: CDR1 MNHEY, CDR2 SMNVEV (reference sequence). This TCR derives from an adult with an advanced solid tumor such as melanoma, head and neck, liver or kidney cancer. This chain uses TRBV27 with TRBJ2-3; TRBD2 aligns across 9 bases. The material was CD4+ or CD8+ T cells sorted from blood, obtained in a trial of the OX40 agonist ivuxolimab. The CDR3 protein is CASSLWGGGATDTQYF. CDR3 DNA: TGTGCCAGCAGTTTGTGGGGCGGGGGGGCAACAGATACGCAGTATTTT.